Ten or more counts support the clone carrying this TCR beta chain. Its target is not known. The sample comes from a study of T cells in Graves' hyperthyroidism and ophthalmopathy. Points from the study as a whole: Most thyroid clonotypes expanded above 0.001 were also detected in blood.

Germline assignment: CDR1 MDHEN and CDR2 SYDVKM. The CDR3 is made up of 18 amino acids. V lost 2 bases and J 2 bases, leaving 19 bases between the germline ends. Patients counted as stable if ophthalmopathy did not develop within 18 months. Patients with uncontrolled infections, other autoimmune diseases, pregnancy or lactation were excluded. RNA transcripts gave rise to amplified TCR beta CDR3 regions. The HTBI primer set served for first-round RT-PCR of the TCR CDR3. From the multiplex PCR reads, TCRdb called clonotypes with MiXCR, one entry per CDR3 protein. This sample carries about 420,000 distinct CDR3 sequences, about an eighth of them seen once, and the ten largest clones take 5.3%.

Sequencing was done on a sample of blood. This receptor was taken from a young woman with Graves' hyperthyroidism. The chain is built from TRBV28 and TRBJ1-5; no firm D call. The CDR3 reads CASSLKPAFLTGNQPQHF. The DNA for the CDR3 is TGTGCCAGCAGTTTAAAACCCGCGTTCTTAACGGGCAATCAGCCCCAGCATTTT.